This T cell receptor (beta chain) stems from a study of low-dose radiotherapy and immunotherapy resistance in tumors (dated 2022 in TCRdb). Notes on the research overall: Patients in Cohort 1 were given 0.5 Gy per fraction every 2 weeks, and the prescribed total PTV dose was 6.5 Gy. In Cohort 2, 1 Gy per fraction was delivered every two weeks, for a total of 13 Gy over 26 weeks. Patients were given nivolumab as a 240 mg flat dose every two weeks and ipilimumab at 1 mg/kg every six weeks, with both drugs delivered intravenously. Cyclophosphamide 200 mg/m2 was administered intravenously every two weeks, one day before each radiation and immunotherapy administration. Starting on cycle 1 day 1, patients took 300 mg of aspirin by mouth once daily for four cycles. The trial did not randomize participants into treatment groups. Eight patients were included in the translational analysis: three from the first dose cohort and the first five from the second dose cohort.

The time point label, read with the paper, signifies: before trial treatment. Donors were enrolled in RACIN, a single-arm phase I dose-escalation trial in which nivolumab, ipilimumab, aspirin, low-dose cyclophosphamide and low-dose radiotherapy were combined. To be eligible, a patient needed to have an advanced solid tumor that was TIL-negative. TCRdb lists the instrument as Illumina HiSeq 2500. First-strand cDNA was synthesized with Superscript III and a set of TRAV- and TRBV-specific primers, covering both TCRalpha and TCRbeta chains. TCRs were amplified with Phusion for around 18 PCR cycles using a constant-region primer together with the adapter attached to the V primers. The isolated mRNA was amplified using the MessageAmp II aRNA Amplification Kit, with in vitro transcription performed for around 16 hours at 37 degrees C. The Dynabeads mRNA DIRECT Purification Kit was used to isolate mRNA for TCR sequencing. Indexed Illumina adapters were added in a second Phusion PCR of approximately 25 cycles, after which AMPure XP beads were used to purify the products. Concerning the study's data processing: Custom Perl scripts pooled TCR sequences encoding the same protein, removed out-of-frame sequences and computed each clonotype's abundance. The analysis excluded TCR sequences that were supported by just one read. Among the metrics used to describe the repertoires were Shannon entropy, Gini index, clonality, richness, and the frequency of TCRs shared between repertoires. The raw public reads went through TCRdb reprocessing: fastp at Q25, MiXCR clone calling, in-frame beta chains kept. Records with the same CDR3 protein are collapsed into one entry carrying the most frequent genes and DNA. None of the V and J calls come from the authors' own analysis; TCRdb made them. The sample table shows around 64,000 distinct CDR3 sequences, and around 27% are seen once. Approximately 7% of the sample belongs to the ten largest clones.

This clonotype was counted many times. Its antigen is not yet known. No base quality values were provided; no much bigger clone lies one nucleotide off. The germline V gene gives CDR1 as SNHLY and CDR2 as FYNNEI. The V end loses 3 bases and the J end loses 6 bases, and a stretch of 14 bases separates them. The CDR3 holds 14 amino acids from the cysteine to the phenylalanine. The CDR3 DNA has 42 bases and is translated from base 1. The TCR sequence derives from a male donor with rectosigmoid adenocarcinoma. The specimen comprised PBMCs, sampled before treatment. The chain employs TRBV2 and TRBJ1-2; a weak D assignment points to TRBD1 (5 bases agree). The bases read TGTGCCAGCAGTGACGGGCTCTTGGGGCATGGCTACACCTTC. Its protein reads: CASSDGLLGHGYTF.